The next 32 T cell receptor beta chains were all read from a single sample in a study of sequential checkpoint blockade in melanoma. Clones were sequenced by immunoSEQ multiplex PCR, and TCRdb holds only the in-frame ones, with some missing. The table includes under 20,000 clones, 60% to 75% detected once. This sample's treatment: randomized to nivolumab then ipilimumab (arm A) or the reverse (arm B). The sequences come from CD8+ T cells sorted from blood (inferred from file names), collected from a patient given nivolumab and ipilimumab in sequence. These TCRs come from a human donor with melanoma.

This rearrangement joins TRBV7-6 to TRBJ2-5, with TRBD2 matching 11 bases. Germline CDR1 SGHVS, CDR2 FNYEAQ. The CDR3 loop spans 16 amino acids. The V and J ends lost 7 bases and 6 bases, in that order; junction bases with no gene match: 13. The CDR3 reads CASTLNRLAGMQTQYF. The CDR3 DNA is TGTGCCAGCACTCTCAATAGACTAGCGGGAATGCAGACCCAGTACTTC.

The chain joins TRBV5-1 to TRBJ2-6; D is unclear. Per germline, CDR1 SGHRS and CDR2 YFSETQ. Trimming removed 4 bases from V and 0 bases from J, with 8 bases in between. This CDR3 has 15 residues. CDR3: CASSPYGSGANVLTF. The CDR3, as DNA: TGCGCCAGCAGCCCCTACGGCTCTGGGGCCAACGTCCTGACTTTC.

The rearrangement uses TRBV2 and TRBJ1-5, with 8 bases aligning to TRBD1. CDR1 and CDR2 (germline): SNHLY, FYNNEI. This CDR3 has 19 amino acids. V gave up 1 base and J gave up 0 bases; unmatched junction bases: 11. The CDR3 nucleotides are TGTGCCAGCAGTGAAGATCTTGGGACAGGCCTTTATAGCAATCAGCCCCAGCATTTT. It specifies CASSEDLGTGLYSNQPQHF.

The rearrangement uses TRBV7-2 and TRBJ2-7; the match to TRBD2 covers 7 bases. There are 14 residues in the CDR3. Trimming removed 4 bases from V and 3 bases from J; junction bases left unmatched: 6. Germline CDR1 is SGHTA and CDR2 is FQGNSA. Here the CDR3 reads CASSWAGEGYEQYF. The CDR3 DNA is TGTGCCAGCAGCTGGGCGGGAGAGGGCTACGAGCAGTACTTC.

V is TRBV4-2 and J is TRBJ2-7; 12 positions match TRBD2. V lost 4 bases to trimming and J lost 5 bases; unmatched junction nucleotides: 12. The length of the CDR3 is 17 residues. In germline, CDR1 is LGHNA, CDR2 YNFKEQ. The CDR3 reads CASSPGGASGGAHEQYF. CDR3 DNA sequence: TGTGCCAGCAGCCCGGGGGGGGCTAGCGGGGGGGCCCACGAGCAGTACTTC.

The chain employs TRBV4-3 and TRBJ2-7, with D tentatively TRBD2 (6 bases). V gave up 3 bases and J gave up 1 base, with 10 bases separating them. Germline values: CDR1 LGHNA, CDR2 YSLEER. This CDR3 comprises 14 residues. DNA for the CDR3: TGCGCCAGCAGCCACCGCGGGGATTCCTACGAGCAGTACTTC. It translates to CASSHRGDSYEQYF.

This clone was picked up one time. The chain carries TRBV9 and TRBJ2-3; 8 nucleotides align to TRBD2. Per germline, CDR1 SGDLS and CDR2 YYNGEE. The CDR3 runs 18 residues. With 4 bases clipped from V and 0 bases from J, the junction kept 13 bases outside the gene matches. The CDR3 DNA is TGTGCCAGCAGCCCCCTAGCGGGCCAACCCTTTAGCACAGATACGCAGTATTTT. It yields the protein CASSPLAGQPFSTDTQYF. Complete variable domain (other parts from reference TRBV9 and TRBJ2-3): DSGVTQTPKHLITATGQRVTLRCSPRSGDLSVYWYQQSLDQGLQFLIQYYNGEERAKGNILERFSAQQFPDLHSELNLSSLELGDSALYFCASSPLAGQPFSTDTQYFGPGTRLTVL.

The chain employs TRBV15 and TRBJ2-3; D call uncertain. Per the germline V gene, CDR1 is LNHNV and CDR2 is YYDKDF (reference sequence). The V end was cut by 2 bases, the J end by 2 bases, with 14 bases between. CDR3 length: 16 residues. The CDR3 coding sequence is TGTGCCACCAGCAGAAACACCCAATCCCCCACAGATACGCAGTATTTT. This codes for CATSRNTQSPTDTQYF.

This clone was detected only once. This chain uses TRBV27 with TRBJ2-1; TRBD2 matches 16 bases. The CDR3 consists of 15 residues. Germline V gene sequence: CDR1 MNHEY, CDR2 SMNVEV (reference sequence). Losses at the gene ends were 6 bases for V and 10 bases for J; bases not matched to a gene: 6. CDR3 coding DNA: TGTGCCAGCAGCGGGACTAGCGGGGGGGCGTGGGAGCAGTTCTTC. Translating gives CASSGTSGGAWEQFF.

The gene calls are TRBV4-1 and TRBJ1-5; D call uncertain. The V end was cut by 0 bases, the J end by 11 bases, with 8 bases between. CDR3 size: 12 residues. Per the germline V gene, CDR1 is MGHRA and CDR2 is YSYEKL. CDR3 residues: CASSQDDTSQHF. In DNA form, the CDR3 reads TGCGCCAGCAGCCAAGATGACACTTCCCAGCATTTT.

V gene TRBV10-2 combines with J gene TRBJ1-5; no clear D. Germline assignment: CDR1 WSHSY and CDR2 SAAADI. Deletions cut 4 bases from V and 4 bases from J, with 5 bases between. The length of the CDR3 is 12 residues. Written as DNA, the CDR3 is TGCGCCAGCAGTGCCCCTAATCAGCCCCAGCATTTT. It specifies CASSAPNQPQHF.

The chain joins TRBV4-3 to TRBJ1-1, with 7 bases aligning to TRBD1. Trimming at V came to 3 bases and at J to 8 bases, leaving 9 bases not matched to a gene. The length of the CDR3 is 14 residues. CDR1 is LGHNA and CDR2 is YSLEER in the germline V gene. The CDR3 reads CASSQATGASEAFF. The CDR3 DNA follows: TGCGCCAGCAGCCAGGCTACAGGGGCGTCCGAAGCTTTCTTT.

In this sample, this clone turned up once. The J gene is TRBJ1-2, the V gene TRBV4-3; 12 nucleotides align to TRBD1. The V gene's germline CDR1 is LGHNA and CDR2 YSLEER. Germline trimming cut 1 base from V and 6 bases from J; bases unmatched to any gene: 3. The CDR3 consists of 15 residues. The CDR3 DNA is TGCGCCAGCAGCCAAGTGGGGACAGGGGGCAATGGCTACACCTTC. This codes for CASSQVGTGGNGYTF.

The chain is built from TRBV9 and TRBJ2-7, with TRBD2 matching over 8 bases. Trimming cost V 0 bases and J 5 bases; bases outside gene matches: 4. CDR1 is SGDLS and CDR2 is YYNGEE in the germline V gene. This CDR3 is built from 14 residues. Written as DNA, the CDR3 is TGTGCCAGCAGCGTAGAATGGACTAGCAACGAGCAGTACTTC. Protein product: CASSVEWTSNEQYF. Full variable domain (missing parts from reference TRBV9 and TRBJ2-7): DSGVTQTPKHLITATGQRVTLRCSPRSGDLSVYWYQQSLDQGLQFLIQYYNGEERAKGNILERFSAQQFPDLHSELNLSSLELGDSALYFCASSVEWTSNEQYFGPGTRLTVT.

The chain couples TRBV5-1 to TRBJ2-5, with D unresolved. There are 11 residues in the CDR3. Trimming stripped 3 bases from V and 5 bases from J, with 5 bases between. The germline gives CDR1 SGHRS, CDR2 YFSETQ. CDR3 sequence (DNA): TGCGCCAGCAGCTACGGGGAGACCCAGTACTTC. Translated, it gives CASSYGETQYF.

The J gene is TRBJ2-1, the V gene TRBV9, with a tentative D call TRBD1 (5 bases). Germline V gene data show CDR1 as SGDLS and CDR2 as YYNGEE. This CDR3 is 15 amino acids long. Deletions cut 4 bases from V and 2 bases from J, with 13 bases between. In nucleotides, the CDR3 is TGTGCCAGCAGCCCGATAGGGGTCCCCTACAATGAGCAGTTCTTC. Protein sequence: CASSPIGVPYNEQFF.

The chain joins TRBV5-1 to TRBJ2-5; TRBD2 is a possible D gene (6 bases). Trimming took 4 bases from V and 2 from J, leaving 12 bases between them. The CDR3 loop spans 14 amino acids. CDR1 is SGHRS, CDR2 YFSETQ, per germline. CDR3 protein: CASSPTEGQETQYF. In DNA form, the CDR3 reads TGCGCCAGCAGCCCGACGGAGGGTCAAGAGACCCAGTACTTC.

This chain uses TRBV5-1 with TRBJ2-1, with TRBD1 as a possible D gene (6 bases). The CDR3 is made up of 11 amino acids. V shed 7 bases and J shed 4 bases, with 6 bases lying between them. CDR1 is SGHRS, CDR2 YFSETQ, per germline. For the CDR3, the DNA is TGCGCCAGCCAGGGGTACAATGAGCAGTTCTTC. It encodes CASQGYNEQFF.

This chain links TRBV15 with TRBJ2-7; possible D gene TRBD2, 7 bases. Germline V gene data show CDR1 as LNHNV and CDR2 as YYDKDF (reference sequence). V was cut by 0 bases and J by 10 bases, with 19 bases left in between. This CDR3 is built from 15 residues. CDR3 sequence (DNA): TGTGCCACCAGCAGAGATTCCGGGACTATGGACAGACAGTACTTC. Its translation: CATSRDSGTMDRQYF.

This clone has more than one count but fewer than ten. CDR3: CASSLTSGFGANVLTF. The CDR3 nucleotides are TGTGCCAGCAGTCTGACCTCAGGGTTCGGGGCCAACGTCCTGACTTTC. The chain recombines TRBV27 with TRBJ2-6; possible D gene TRBD1, 5 bases. The CDR3 totals 16 residues. Trimming stripped 5 bases from V and 4 bases from J, with 15 bases between. Germline values: CDR1 MNHEY, CDR2 SMNVEV (reference sequence).

The V gene is TRBV2, the J gene TRBJ1-5, with TRBD1 matching 8 bases. Germline V lookup: CDR1 SNHLY, CDR2 FYNNEI. The CDR3 runs to 13 residues. J gave up 6 bases and V 5 bases, and 3 bases lay outside the gene matches. Here the CDR3 reads CASSTDRAQPQHF. CDR3 bases: TGTGCCAGCAGTACGGACAGGGCTCAGCCCCAGCATTTT.

This clone was detected once. The chain combines TRBV4-3 with TRBJ2-1, with 13 bases matching TRBD2. The CDR3 is 17 residues long. V shed 0 bases and J 10 bases; nucleotides not matched to a gene: 9. Germline values: CDR1 LGHNA, CDR2 YSLEER. CDR3 sequence (DNA): TGCGCCAGCAGCCAAGATCTAGGACTAGCGGGAGCAAACGAGCAGTTCTTC. It translates to CASSQDLGLAGANEQFF.

In this sample, this clone turned up a few times. This sequence joins TRBV12-5 and TRBJ2-7; no firm D call. Trimming stripped 1 base from V and 3 bases from J, with 16 bases between. Germline lookup yields CDR1 LGHNT and CDR2 FRNRAP. The CDR3 has 16 amino acids. The CDR3 coding sequence is TGTGCTAGTGGTTTGGGCACTATGACGGAAGACTACGAGCAGTACTTC. Protein sequence: CASGLGTMTEDYEQYF.

The CDR3 nucleotides are TGTGCCAGCAGCGTAGATGGGAGGATAGAGACCCAGTACTTC. Its translation is CASSVDGRIETQYF. V usage is TRBV9 and J usage is TRBJ2-5; D might be TRBD2 (6 bases). V was cut by 0 bases and J by 4 bases, with 10 bases left in between. Germline-derived CDR1 and CDR2 are SGDLS and YYNGEE. The CDR3 length is 14 residues.

The V and J genes are TRBV9 and TRBJ2-3; 10 nucleotides agree with TRBD2. This CDR3 region has 17 residues. Trimming removed 0 bases from V and 2 bases from J; junction bases left unmatched: 6. The V gene's germline CDR1 is SGDLS and CDR2 YYNGEE. This CDR3 is CASSVEGTSGTTDTQYF. The CDR3 DNA is TGTGCCAGCAGCGTAGAGGGAACTAGCGGGACCACAGATACGCAGTATTTT.

This clone is medium-sized. The chain is built from TRBV13 and TRBJ2-7, with D tentatively TRBD2 (6 bases). CDR1 PRHDT and CDR2 FYEKMQ come from the germline V gene (reference sequence). This CDR3 is 14 amino acids long. The V gene lost 3 bases and the J gene lost 3 bases, with 12 bases spanning the gap. The CDR3 sequence: CASSLTGGYYEQYF. DNA for the CDR3: TGTGCCAGCAGCTTGACCGGGGGATACTACGAGCAGTACTTC.

The V gene is TRBV5-4, the J gene TRBJ2-7, with 10 positions matching TRBD1. The V gene's germline CDR1 is SGHNT and CDR2 YYREEE (reference sequence). The CDR3 has 16 residues. V was pared by 2 bases and J by 5 bases, with 10 bases of the junction left unmatched. The CDR3 is CASSFHPGQGYNEQYF. CDR3 nucleotides: TGTGCCAGCAGCTTTCATCCGGGACAGGGGTACAACGAGCAGTACTTC.

This chain links TRBV19 with TRBJ2-1, with TRBD2 identical over 10 bases. The CDR3 spans 16 residues. The germline V gene has CDR1 LNHDA and CDR2 SQIVND (reference sequence). Trimming removed 3 bases from V and 0 bases from J; junction bases left unmatched: 2. The CDR3 nucleotides read TGTGCCAGTAGTATGTCTAGCGGGAGCTCCTACAATGAGCAGTTCTTC. It specifies CASSMSSGSSYNEQFF.

The rearrangement links TRBV9 to TRBJ1-2; 9 nucleotides match TRBD1. The CDR3 contains 16 residues. Germline-derived CDR1 and CDR2 are SGDLS and YYNGEE. Unmatched junction bases numbered 4, after V lost 1 base and J lost 0 bases. As DNA, the CDR3 is TGTGCCAGCAGCGTATCCCGGGACAGGGCTAACTATGGCTACACCTTC. Translating gives CASSVSRDRANYGYTF.

V is TRBV27 and J is TRBJ1-2; D call uncertain. This CDR3 has 13 residues. Germline V gene lookup returns CDR1 MNHEY and CDR2 SMNVEV (reference sequence). Trimming stripped 5 bases from V and 4 bases from J, with 11 bases between. In DNA, the CDR3 is TGTGCCAGCAGTCAGGACTTTGCCTATGGCTACACCTTC. Protein: CASSQDFAYGYTF.

This clone is a singleton in its sample. The chain uses TRBV5-1 and TRBJ1-1; D is perhaps TRBD1 (6 bases). Trimming took 0 bases from V and 3 from J, leaving 9 bases between them. The CDR3 runs 14 residues. Germline CDR1 is SGHRS and CDR2 is YFSETQ. The CDR3 DNA sequence: TGCGCCAGCAGCTTGGAAGGGGGAGACACTGAAGCTTTCTTT. Its translation: CASSLEGGDTEAFF.

The V gene is TRBV7-2, the J gene TRBJ1-1, with D possibly matching TRBD1 (5 bases). Germline-derived CDR1 and CDR2 are SGHTA and FQGNSA. There are 16 residues in the CDR3. Deletions cut 1 base from V and 3 bases from J, with 15 bases between. CDR3 protein: CASSLVGHWGDTEAFF. The DNA of the CDR3 is TGTGCCAGCAGCTTAGTAGGACACTGGGGGGACACTGAAGCTTTCTTT.